This T cell receptor (beta chain) was identified during a study of blood T cell repertoires in COVID-19. Study at large: Samples of COVID-19 (acute and convalescent) were obtained from the United States, Italy and Spain. From T cells, B-cell-depleted T cells, or PBMCs came the material, which was cDNA or gDNA.

In the source study's methods: Amplified reference gene primers provided the basis for estimating nucleated cell counts. The repertoire was sequenced with immunoSEQ multiplex PCR; TCRdb's copy has only in-frame clones and lacks some. That table furnishes V, J and clone size, whereas the DNA furnished D and trimming. Of 63,000 or so clones listed, 80% to 90% are singletons. This CDR3 is 15 amino acids long. Germline loops: CDR1 SGHNT, CDR2 YYREEE (reference sequence). V was clipped by 2 bases and J by 2 bases; unmatched bases: 7. This receptor was obtained from a human donor in a cohort sampled during active COVID-19. Input material: peripheral blood. The V gene is TRBV5-4, the J gene TRBJ2-7; 7 bases align to TRBD1. The CDR3 sequence: CASSLSDRVPYEQYF. CDR3 coding DNA: TGTGCCAGCAGCTTAAGTGACAGGGTGCCCTACGAGCAGTACTTC.